In its sample, the clone carrying this TCR beta chain was seen once. Its antigen is not known. The sample comes from a study of T cells in Graves' hyperthyroidism and ophthalmopathy. The study, taken as a whole, reports: The model identified upcoming ophthalmopathy a median around 7.1 months ahead of onset.

CDR1 and CDR2 (germline): SQVTM, ANQGSEA. The CDR3 totals 13 residues. TCR beta CDR3 regions were amplified from RNA transcripts. Researchers ran a first-round RT-PCR on the TCR CDR3 using the HTBI primer set. TCRdb reanalysed the multiplex PCR reads using MiXCR and keeps one entry per CDR3 protein. The sample yields a few hundred thousand distinct CDR3 sequences, 46% seen once. The V call is TRBV29-1, the J call TRBJ1-4; D gene unclear. This TCR was recovered from an adult woman with Graves' disease, either hyperthyroidism or ophthalmopathy (not recorded which). The specimen was peripheral blood or thyroid tissue (not recorded which). CDR3 DNA: TGCAGAGCTCTAGAGACTACTAATGAAAAACTGTTTTTT. Translating it yields CRALETTNEKLFF.